This TCR beta chain is from a study of CD8 T cells in ankylosing spondylitis. Findings and limits, study-wide: Disease-linked clones were CD8+ and relatively rare in peripheral blood. Enrichment of disease-linked clones was reportedly significant in matched ankylosing spondylitis synovial fluid. About 8 highly homologous variants made up a TCR beta motif that seemed to typify ankylosing spondylitis blood. Earlier work had already found some motif variants in reactive arthritis synovial fluid and blood.

The V end was cut by 2 bases, the J end by 0 bases, with 8 bases between. This CDR3 region has 15 residues. Germline loops: CDR1 MGHRA, CDR2 YSYEKL. Quantitative 5'-RACE with molecular barcodes generated TCR beta libraries. TCRdb independently ran MiXCR on the 5' RACE reads; one entry per CDR3 protein. The sample has some 800,000 distinct CDR3 sequences, 10% to 15% seen once. A word on this clonotype: Its target is unknown.

The sample was blood, either unsorted or a sorted T cell fraction (not recorded which). This TCR came from a male donor with ankylosing spondylitis. V is TRBV4-1 and J is TRBJ1-5; D is uncertain. The CDR3 DNA follows: TGCGCCAGCAGCCAAAGGGCGGGTAGCAATCAGCCCCAGCATTTT. Translation: CASSQRAGSNQPQHF.